Each of the 10 T cell receptor beta chains below was sequenced from the same sample in a study of OX40 agonist ivuxolimab in advanced cancers. Sequencing used immunoSEQ multiplex PCR; TCRdb keeps in-frame clones, though not all of them. This sample has 58,000 or so clones, with around 89% found just once. The sample consisted of CD4+ or CD8+ T cells sorted from blood, taken in a trial of the OX40 agonist ivuxolimab. Every receptor here comes from an adult with an advanced solid tumor such as melanoma, head and neck, liver or kidney cancer.

The gene calls are TRBV20-1 and TRBJ2-3; tentatively, D is TRBD1 (6 bases). This CDR3 spans 11 amino acids. CDR1 and CDR2 (germline): DFQATT, SNEGSKA (reference sequence). Trimming removed 3 bases at V and 14 bases at J, with 15 bases between. The CDR3 DNA follows: TGCAGTGCTAGCCCGGGACAAGGCCTGTATTTT. This encodes CSASPGQGLYF.

This clone was seen a single time. V is TRBV10-1 and J is TRBJ2-1; a weak D match, TRBD2 (6 bases). Germline V CDR1 and CDR2: WNHNN, SYGVQD (reference sequence). The CDR3 runs 15 residues. Trimming took off 0 bases at V and 2 bases at J, with 8 bases between the two ends. CDR3 amino acids: CASSESSGPYNEQFF. CDR3 DNA: TGCGCCAGCAGTGAGTCTAGCGGTCCCTACAATGAGCAGTTCTTC.

The DNA of the CDR3 is TGTGCCAGCAGGGACGGGGGGGCCACCTACAATGAGCAGTTCTTC. This sequence encodes CASRDGGATYNEQFF. The V and J genes are TRBV6-5 and TRBJ2-1; 8 positions agree with TRBD2. The length of the CDR3 is 15 residues. With 6 bases clipped from V and 2 bases from J, the junction kept 6 bases outside the gene matches. Germline CDR1 is MNHEY and CDR2 is SVGAGI.

V usage is TRBV5-4 and J usage is TRBJ2-4; TRBD1 agrees at 9 bases. Germline CDR1 and CDR2: SGHNT and YYREEE (reference sequence). The V and J ends lost 4 bases and 7 bases, in that order; junction bases with no gene match: 3. This CDR3 is built from 13 residues. The CDR3 is CASSRDRENIQYF. In DNA, the CDR3 is TGTGCCAGCAGCAGGGACAGGGAGAACATTCAGTACTTC.

The chain carries TRBV19 and TRBJ2-2; D is ambiguous. V lost 5 bases and J 5 bases, leaving 15 bases between the germline ends. This CDR3 spans 15 amino acids. The germline V gene encodes CDR1 LNHDA and CDR2 SQIVND (reference sequence). DNA of the CDR3: TGTGCCAGTAGTCAGGCTCGCAGTGAGACCGGGGAGCTGTTTTTT. Its translation is CASSQARSETGELFF. Variable domain in full (rest from reference TRBV19 and TRBJ2-2): DGGITQSPKYLFRKEGQNVTLSCEQNLNHDAMYWYRQDPGQGLRLIYYSQIVNDFQKGDIAEGYSVSREKKESFPLTVTSAQKNPTAFYLCASSQARSETGELFFGEGSRLTVL.

The rearrangement uses TRBV6-5 and TRBJ2-7, with a weak D call TRBD1 (7 bases). The CDR3 extends over 15 amino acids. CDR1 is MNHEY and CDR2 is SVGAGI in the germline V gene. V was pared by 3 bases and J by 5 bases, with 17 bases between. Here the CDR3 DNA reads TGTGCCAGCAGTTATTCGGAGGGGGCGAGGAACGAGCAGTACTTC. Translating it yields CASSYSEGARNEQYF.

The V call is TRBV7-9, the J call TRBJ2-7, with D hard to call. This CDR3 comprises 12 residues. V was trimmed by 3 bases and J by 7 bases, leaving 10 bases between them. Germline loops: CDR1 SEHNR, CDR2 FQNEAQ (reference sequence). CDR3 sequence (DNA): TGTGCCAGCAGCTTCGAAATGGGTGAGCAGTACTTC. Protein sequence: CASSFEMGEQYF.

The rearrangement links TRBV15 to TRBJ1-1; D might be TRBD1 (6 bases). Looked up from germline, CDR1 is LNHNV and CDR2 is YYDKDF (reference sequence). Trimming cost V 0 bases and J 0 bases, with 17 bases left between them. The CDR3 contains 18 residues. The CDR3 DNA follows: TGTGCCACCAGCAGAGATCTGGGGGGGCTGACGGTGAACACTGAAGCTTTCTTT. Translating it yields CATSRDLGGLTVNTEAFF.

The chain links TRBV7-2 to TRBJ2-3; D assignment may be TRBD1 or TRBD2 (5 bases each). CDR1 is SGHTA and CDR2 is FQGNSA in the germline V gene. V lost 3 bases, J lost 4 bases, and 14 bases lay in between. The CDR3 is made up of 15 amino acids. CDR3 DNA sequence: TGTGCCAGCAGCTTGCAACTGGGACGGCCAGATACGCAGTATTTT. Encoded protein: CASSLQLGRPDTQYF. Based on the CDR3 plus reference TRBV7-2 and TRBJ2-3, the full variable domain is GAGVSQSPSNKVTEKGKDVELRCDPISGHTALYWYRQSLGQGLEFLIYFQGNSAPDKSGLPSDRFSAERTGGSVSTLTIQRTQQEDSAVYLCASSLQLGRPDTQYFGPGTRLTVL.

J is TRBJ1-4 and V is TRBV27, with D perhaps matching TRBD1 (6 bases). Germline-derived CDR1 and CDR2 are MNHEY and SMNVEV (reference sequence). The CDR3 consists of 14 residues. Trimming left V 2 bases short and J 8 bases short, with 12 bases between. The CDR3 nucleotides are TGTGCCAGCAGTTTACGACAGGATGGCGAAAAACTGTTTTTT. Protein product: CASSLRQDGEKLFF.